This T cell receptor beta chain was captured by sequencing in a study of T cells in Graves' hyperthyroidism and ophthalmopathy. TCR beta CDR3 regions were amplified from RNA. Researchers ran a first-round RT-PCR on the TCR CDR3 using the HTBI primer set. MiXCR, applied by TCRdb to the multiplex PCR reads, yields one record per CDR3 protein. In the table there are about 690,000 distinct CDR3 sequences, roughly 17% of which are singletons. Germline CDR1 reads SGHRS; CDR2 reads YFSETQ. V lost 1 base to trimming and J lost 9 bases, with 11 bases between them. The CDR3 extends over 13 amino acids. The source of this sequence is a man between 50 and 59 years old with Graves' hyperthyroidism. V usage is TRBV5-1 and J usage is TRBJ2-1; D not certain. Sequenced input: blood. The DNA for the CDR3 is TGCGCCAGCAGCTTGTCTCCGGAAGGTGAGCAGTTCTTC. It is translated as CASSLSPEGEQFF.